This is a list of T cell receptor beta chains from one sample in a study of early T cells in non-severe SARS-CoV-2 infection. TCRdb re-derived calls from the 5' RACE reads in MiXCR, one entry per CDR3 protein. The sample has 23,000 or so distinct CDR3 sequences, roughly 5.3% seen once. Sequencing was performed on whole blood. These receptors were collected from an adult who was a healthcare worker with PCR-confirmed SARS-CoV-2 infection or an uninfected control (not recorded which). CDR3s include the opening cysteine and the closing phenylalanine or tryptophan. D genes are given only for firm matches. Size is stated for part of the rows, as once, few or many counts, or as a class when the clone is expanded.

CDR3 protein	CDR3 DNA	V gene	D gene	J gene	clone size
CASSLKFQETQYF	TGTGCCAGCAGCCTTAAATTTCAAGAGACCCAGTACTTC	TRBV11-2	.	TRBJ2-5	many
CASSYGTVLTGELFF	TGTGCCAGCAGTTACGGGACAGTACTCACCGGGGAGCTGTTTTTT	TRBV6-5	TRBD1	TRBJ2-2	.
CASAPDSDTQYF	TGCGCCAGCGCGCCGGACTCAGATACGCAGTATTTT	TRBV5-1	.	TRBJ2-3	many
CASSYQDRDGETQYF	TGTGCCAGCAGTTACCAGGACAGGGATGGAGAGACCCAGTACTTC	TRBV6-5	TRBD1	TRBJ2-5	many
CASSLYTSSYNEQFF	TGTGCCAGCAGCTTGTACACGTCATCCTACAATGAGCAGTTCTTC	TRBV5-5	.	TRBJ2-1	few
CASSQDHGDTNTDTQYF	TGCGCCAGCAGCCAAGATCATGGAGACACAAACACAGATACGCAGTATTTT	TRBV4-3	.	TRBJ2-3	few
CASSLVTSYNEQFF	TGTGCCAGCAGCTTGGTCACTTCCTACAATGAGCAGTTCTTC	TRBV11-2	.	TRBJ2-1	.
CASSMGSSGRLYNEQFF	TGTGCCAGTAGTATGGGCTCGAGCGGGAGGCTCTACAATGAGCAGTTCTTC	TRBV19	TRBD2	TRBJ2-1	many
CASRGLAGIDYEQFF	TGTGCCAGCAGAGGACTAGCGGGAATCGATTATGAGCAGTTCTTC	TRBV6-6	TRBD2	TRBJ2-1	many
CASSSQSLANIQYF	TGTGCCAGCAGCTCCCAGTCCTTAGCGAACATTCAGTACTTC	TRBV6-6	.	TRBJ2-4	few
CASSQGTSGTYNEQFF	TGTGCCAGCAGCCAAGGGACTAGCGGGACCTACAATGAGCAGTTCTTC	TRBV4-2	TRBD2	TRBJ2-1	many
CSARDSGGKNGYTF	TGCAGTGCTAGAGATTCAGGGGGCAAGAATGGCTACACCTTC	TRBV20-1	TRBD1	TRBJ1-2	few
CASSMTGINEKLFF	TGTGCCAGCAGCATGACAGGGATCAATGAAAAACTGTTTTTT	TRBV11-3	TRBD1	TRBJ1-4	few
CASSLEPGGLFQYF	TGTGCCAGCAGCTTAGAGCCGGGGGGGTTATTCCAGTACTTC	TRBV11-2	TRBD2	TRBJ2-5	many
CASSSSAGSTYEQYF	TGTGCCAGCAGCTCTTCAGCGGGGTCGACCTACGAGCAGTACTTC	TRBV5-5	TRBD2	TRBJ2-7	many
CASSLITGATYEQYF	TGTGCCAGCAGCTTAATTACAGGGGCCACCTACGAGCAGTACTTC	TRBV7-9	TRBD1	TRBJ2-7	many
CSVPSGDTEAFF	TGCAGCGTCCCCAGCGGGGACACTGAAGCTTTCTTT	TRBV29-1	.	TRBJ1-1	many
CASSQAGAGGRAGANVLTF	TGCGCCAGCAGCCAAGCCGGTGCAGGGGGGAGGGCCGGGGCCAACGTCCTGACTTTC	TRBV4-3	.	TRBJ2-6	many